This record covers a single T cell receptor beta chain. The antigen remains unidentified. The data are from a study of CD8 T cells in Susac syndrome. Findings and caveats of the study: Regarding the TCR sequencing and HLA analysis, the study admitted that a relatively small number of individuals were involved.

From blood CD8+ and CD4+ T cells, TCR beta sequences were generated. Relapsing-remitting disease, either stable or active, was present in the treatment-naive patients who were the multiple sclerosis controls. The CD8+ and CD4+ T cells were negatively isolated, with the TEMRA cells enriched by FACS. RNA in amounts of about 0.5 to 1 ug was reverse transcribed with random hexamers. TCRdb called the immunoSEQ multiplex PCR reads again in MiXCR, with one record for every CDR3 protein. The repertoire has some 260,000 distinct CDR3 sequences, just under 95% of them found once; the top ten carry roughly 0.072%. This CDR3 region has 17 residues. CDR1 SGHAT and CDR2 FQNNGV come from the germline V gene. The V end lost 0 bases, the J end lost 3 bases, and 18 bases lay between the germline ends.

The rearrangement links TRBV11-2 to TRBJ2-7; D tentatively reads TRBD1 or TRBD2 (6 bases each). The clonotype originates from a human donor with multiple sclerosis. Sequenced sample: CD4+ T cells from PBMCs. Here the CDR3 reads CASSLDQGGSILYEQYF. The CDR3 DNA is TGTGCCAGCAGCTTAGATCAAGGGGGGTCCATACTCTACGAGCAGTACTTC.